The 15 T cell receptor beta chains below come from one sample, sequenced in a study of shared clonotypes between healthy human individuals. TCRdb keeps only in-frame clones here, not all; method: immunoSEQ multiplex PCR. Found here are 2.5 million or so clones, around nine tenths of them singletons; the top ten hold around 0.14%. The sample comprised naive CD4+ T cells sorted from blood. Subset given: CD45RA+ positively selected. These TCRs come from a man between 18 and 35 years old in good health.

This clone was detected only once. The chain couples TRBV15 to TRBJ2-7; perhaps TRBD1 as D (6 bases). The V and J ends lost 8 bases and 0 bases respectively, with 11 bases between them. The CDR3 has 13 residues. Germline-derived CDR1 and CDR2 are LNHNV and YYDKDF (reference sequence). The CDR3 is CATRTGYSYEQYF. The CDR3 DNA sequence: TGTGCCACCCGCACAGGGTACTCCTACGAGCAGTACTTC.

V and J are TRBV5-1 and TRBJ2-7; 9 positions match TRBD1. Unmatched junction bases numbered 11, after V lost 4 bases and J lost 3 bases. Germline loops: CDR1 SGHRS, CDR2 YFSETQ. This CDR3 is 16 amino acids long. CDR3 amino acids: CASSEAPGQGNYEQYF. The CDR3 DNA reads as TGCGCCAGCAGCGAGGCACCGGGACAGGGAAACTACGAGCAGTACTTC.

The rearrangement uses TRBV18 and TRBJ2-1; D not resolved. The CDR3 is 13 residues long. V was pared by 3 bases and J by 10 bases, with 13 bases between. Germline CDR1 reads KGHSH; CDR2 reads LQKENI. The CDR3 DNA reads TGTGCCAGCTCACCCCCCGGGCGAAGAGAGCAGTTCTTC. Translation gives CASSPPGRREQFF.

The chain joins TRBV5-4 to TRBJ2-2, with 9 bases matching TRBD1. Trimming at V came to 0 bases and at J to 1 base, leaving 4 bases not matched to a gene. From germline, CDR1 is SGHNT and CDR2 YYREEE (reference sequence). This CDR3 is built from 17 residues. The DNA for the CDR3 is TGTGCCAGCAGCTTGGGGACAGGGGATCTGAACACCGGGGAGCTGTTTTTT. Residues: CASSLGTGDLNTGELFF.

This chain uses TRBV12-5 with TRBJ1-6; D perhaps matches TRBD1 (6 bases). CDR1 LGHNT and CDR2 FRNRAP come from the germline V gene. The CDR3 length is 15 residues. Trimming shortened V by 2 bases and J by 7 bases, and 12 bases separated the two germline ends. CDR3 nucleotide sequence: TGTGCTAGTGGTTTGTCACAGGGTAGAAATTCACCCCTCCACTTT. Encoded protein: CASGLSQGRNSPLHF.

V is TRBV7-9 and J is TRBJ2-3; 8 nucleotides match TRBD2. Germline loops: CDR1 SEHNR, CDR2 FQNEAQ (reference sequence). CDR3 size: 15 residues. Germline trimming cut 7 bases from V and 1 base from J; bases unmatched to any gene: 7. As DNA, the CDR3 is TGTGCCAGCACCATTAGCGGGGCCCGCACAGATACGCAGTATTTT. This codes for CASTISGARTDTQYF. Using reference TRBV7-9 and TRBJ2-3 for the parts outside the CDR3, the full variable domain is DTGVSQNPRHKITKRGQNVTFRCDPISEHNRLYWYRQTLGQGPEFLTYFQNEAQLEKSRLLSDRFSAERPKGSFSTLEIQRTEQGDSAMYLCASTISGARTDTQYFGPGTRLTVL.

This clone has just a few counts. The rearrangement joins TRBV7-2 to TRBJ2-5; 11 bases line up with TRBD2. CDR3 size: 16 residues. Germline loops: CDR1 SGHTA, CDR2 FQGNSA. V lost 4 bases and J lost 2; bases outside the gene matches: 6. The CDR3 is CASSWYGTSGQETQYF. In nucleotides, the CDR3 is TGTGCCAGCAGCTGGTACGGGACTAGCGGACAAGAGACCCAGTACTTC.

The V call is TRBV2, the J call TRBJ2-2, with 8 nucleotides matching TRBD2. This CDR3 comprises 14 residues. Unmatched junction bases numbered 6, after V lost 6 bases and J lost 6 bases. Per the germline V gene, CDR1 is SNHLY and CDR2 is FYNNEI. CDR3 nucleotides: TGTGCCAGCAGAGCCTCGGGGGGGCCCGGGGAGCTGTTTTTT. Translating gives CASRASGGPGELFF.

The chain is built from TRBV7-2 and TRBJ1-5; a possible D gene is TRBD1 (5 bases). With 11 bases removed from V and 1 base from J, the gap between germline ends came to 12 bases. The V gene's germline CDR1 is SGHTA and CDR2 FQGNSA. This CDR3 has 13 residues. CDR3 DNA: TGTGCCTCGGGCAGGGCGAGCAATCAGCCCCAGCATTTT. It translates to CASGRASNQPQHF.

V is TRBV4-1 and J is TRBJ1-1; no firm D call. The V end was cut by 5 bases, the J end by 3 bases, with 7 bases between. CDR1 and CDR2 from the germline V gene are MGHRA and YSYEKL. The CDR3 extends over 12 amino acids. Written as DNA, the CDR3 is TGCGCCAGCAGCTCCCTGGACACTGAAGCTTTCTTT. Its translation: CASSSLDTEAFF.

The chain couples TRBV28 to TRBJ2-5; 7 positions match TRBD1. The CDR3 runs to 15 residues. J lost 4 bases, V lost 6 bases, and 11 bases had no gene match. Germline loops: CDR1 MDHEN, CDR2 SYDVKM. CDR3 DNA: TGTGCCAGCAGCTCCCAGACAGGGAAGGGAGAGACCCAGTACTTC. This codes for CASSSQTGKGETQYF. The variable domain in full, completed from reference TRBV28 and TRBJ2-5, reads DVKVTQSSRYLVKRTGEKVFLECVQDMDHENMFWYRQDPGLGLRLIYFSYDVKMKEKGDIPEGYSVSREKKERFSLILESASTNQTSMYLCASSSQTGKGETQYFGPGTRLLVL.

The chain employs TRBV30 and TRBJ2-7, with TRBD2 identical over 7 bases. This CDR3 has 15 residues. The V and J ends lost 4 bases and 4 bases, in that order; junction bases with no gene match: 13. Germline CDR1 GTSNPN, CDR2 SVGIG (reference sequence). CDR3 protein: CAWTLRGSSMYEQYF. CDR3 DNA sequence: TGTGCCTGGACTCTTCGCGGGAGTAGTATGTACGAGCAGTACTTC.

The chain uses TRBV11-3 and TRBJ2-7; 9 bases map to TRBD2. The CDR3 has 15 amino acids. The germline V gene has CDR1 SGHNT and CDR2 YENEEA. The junction had 8 bases not matched to a gene; V was cut back by 3 bases and J by 5 bases. The CDR3 nucleotides are TGTGCCAGCAGCTTGAAGACTAGCGGTCGAAACGAGCAGTACTTC. As protein: CASSLKTSGRNEQYF.

This clone was seen once. The gene calls are TRBV21-1 and TRBJ2-1; the D call of TRBD2 is as the table states it, not checked on the DNA. TRBV21-1 is classified as a pseudogene. CDR3 length: 22 amino acids. In DNA, the CDR3 is TGTGCCAGCAGCAATTTAGGGAACCCGGGACTAGCGGGTGCTAGCTCCTACAATGAGCAGTTCTTC. Its protein is CASSNLGNPGLAGASSYNEQFF.

Concerning this clone: The same CDR3 can be traced to other DNA sequences in this sample. The chain uses TRBV18 and TRBJ1-4; a weak D match, TRBD1 (5 bases). Germline CDR1 is KGHSH and CDR2 is LQKENI. This CDR3 is 13 amino acids long. Trimming left V 3 bases short and J 6 bases short, with 8 bases between. DNA for the CDR3: TGTGCCAGCTCACCGGGGCTTGATGAAAAACTGTTTTTT. Translating gives CASSPGLDEKLFF. Combining the CDR3 with reference TRBV18 and TRBJ1-4 gives the whole variable domain NAGVMQNPRHLVRRRGQEARLRCSPMKGHSHVYWYRQLPEEGLKFMVYLQKENIIDESGMPKERFSAEFPKEGPSILRIQQVVRGDSAAYFCASSPGLDEKLFFGSGTQLSVL.